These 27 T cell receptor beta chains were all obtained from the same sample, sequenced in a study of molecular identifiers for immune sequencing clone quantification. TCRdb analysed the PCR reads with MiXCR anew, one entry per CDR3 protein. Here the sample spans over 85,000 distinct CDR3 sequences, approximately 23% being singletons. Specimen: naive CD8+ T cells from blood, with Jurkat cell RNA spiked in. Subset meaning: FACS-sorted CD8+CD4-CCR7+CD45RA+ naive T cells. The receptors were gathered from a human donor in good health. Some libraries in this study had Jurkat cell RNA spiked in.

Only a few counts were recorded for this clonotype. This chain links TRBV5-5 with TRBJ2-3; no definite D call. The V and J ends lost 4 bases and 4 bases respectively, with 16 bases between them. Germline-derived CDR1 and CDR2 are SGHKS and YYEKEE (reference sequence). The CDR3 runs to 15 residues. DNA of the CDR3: TGTGCCAGCAGCCTTGGGCATACGGCCTCAGATACGCAGTATTTT. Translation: CASSLGHTASDTQYF.

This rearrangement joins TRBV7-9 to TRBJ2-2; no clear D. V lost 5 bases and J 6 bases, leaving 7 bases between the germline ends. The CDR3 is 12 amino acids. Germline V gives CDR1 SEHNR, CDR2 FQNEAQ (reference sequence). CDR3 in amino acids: CASSLRPGELFF. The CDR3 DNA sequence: TGTGCCAGCAGCCTTCGCCCCGGGGAGCTGTTTTTT.

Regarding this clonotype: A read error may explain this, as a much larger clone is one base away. CDR3 nucleotides: TGCGGCGTTGAGGGACAGGGGGCGTTTCCCGAGCAGTACTTC. It translates to CGVEGQGAFPEQYF. This chain joins TRBV29-1 and TRBJ2-7; TRBD1 matches 12 bases. The CDR3 extends over 14 amino acids. Germline V gene sequence: CDR1 SQVTM, CDR2 ANQGSEA.

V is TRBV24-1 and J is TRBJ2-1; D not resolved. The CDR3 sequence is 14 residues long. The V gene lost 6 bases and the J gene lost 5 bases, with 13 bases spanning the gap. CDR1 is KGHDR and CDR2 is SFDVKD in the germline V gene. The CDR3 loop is CATSSIGTDNEQFF. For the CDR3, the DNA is TGTGCCACCAGTTCTATCGGCACCGACAATGAGCAGTTCTTC.

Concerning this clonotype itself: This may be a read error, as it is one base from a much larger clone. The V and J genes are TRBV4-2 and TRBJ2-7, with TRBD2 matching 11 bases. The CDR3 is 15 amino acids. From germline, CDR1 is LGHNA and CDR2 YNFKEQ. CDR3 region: CASSQGTSGSYERYF. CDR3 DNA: TGTGCCAGCAGCCAAGGGACTAGCGGGTCCTACGAGCGGTACTTC.

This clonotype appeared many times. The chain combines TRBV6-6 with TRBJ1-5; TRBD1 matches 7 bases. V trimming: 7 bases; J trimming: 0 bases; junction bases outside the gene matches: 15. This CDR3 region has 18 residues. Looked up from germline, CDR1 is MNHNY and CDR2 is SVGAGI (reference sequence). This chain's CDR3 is CASITSGTDTYSNQPQHF. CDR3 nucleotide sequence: TGTGCCAGCATTACCTCCGGGACAGACACTTATAGCAATCAGCCCCAGCATTTT.

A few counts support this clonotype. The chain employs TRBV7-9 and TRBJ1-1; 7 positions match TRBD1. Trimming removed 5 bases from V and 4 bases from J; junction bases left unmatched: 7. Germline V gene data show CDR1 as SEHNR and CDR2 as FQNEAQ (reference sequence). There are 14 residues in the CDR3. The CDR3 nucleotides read TGTGCCAGCAGCACCACAACAGGGGTCACTGAAGCTTTCTTT. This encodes CASSTTTGVTEAFF. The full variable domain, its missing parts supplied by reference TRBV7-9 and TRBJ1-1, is DTGVSQNPRHKITKRGQNVTFRCDPISEHNRLYWYRQTLGQGPEFLTYFQNEAQLEKSRLLSDRFSAERPKGSFSTLEIQRTEQGDSAMYLCASSTTTGVTEAFFGQGTRLTVV.

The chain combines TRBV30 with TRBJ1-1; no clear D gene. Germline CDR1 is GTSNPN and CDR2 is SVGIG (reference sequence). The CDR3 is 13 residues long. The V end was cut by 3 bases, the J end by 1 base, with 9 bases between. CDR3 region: CAWRLIENTEAFF. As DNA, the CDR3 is TGTGCCTGGAGGTTAATTGAGAACACTGAAGCTTTCTTT.

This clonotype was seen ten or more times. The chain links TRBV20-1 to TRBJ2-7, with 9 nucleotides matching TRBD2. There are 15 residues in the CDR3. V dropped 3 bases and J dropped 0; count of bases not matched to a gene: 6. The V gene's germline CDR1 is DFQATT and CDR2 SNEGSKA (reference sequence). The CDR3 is CSASPLAGISYEQYF. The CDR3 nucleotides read TGCAGTGCTAGCCCCCTAGCGGGGATCTCCTACGAGCAGTACTTC.

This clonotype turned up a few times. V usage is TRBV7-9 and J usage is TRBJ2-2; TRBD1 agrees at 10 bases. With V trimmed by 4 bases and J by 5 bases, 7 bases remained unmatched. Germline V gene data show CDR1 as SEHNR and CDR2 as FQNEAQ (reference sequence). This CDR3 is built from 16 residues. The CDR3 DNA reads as TGTGCCAGCAGCTCCCCGACAGGGGGCGGTACCGGGGAGCTGTTTTTT. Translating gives CASSSPTGGGTGELFF. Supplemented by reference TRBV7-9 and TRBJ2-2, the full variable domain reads DTGVSQNPRHKITKRGQNVTFRCDPISEHNRLYWYRQTLGQGPEFLTYFQNEAQLEKSRLLSDRFSAERPKGSFSTLEIQRTEQGDSAMYLCASSSPTGGGTGELFFGEGSRLTVL.

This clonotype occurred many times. CDR3 nucleotides: TGTGCCAGCAGCCCCACGGCCGGGGGTAACTACGAGCAGTACTTC. It yields the protein CASSPTAGGNYEQYF. The chain is built from TRBV7-9 and TRBJ2-7; D might be TRBD2 (6 bases). V shed 5 bases and J shed 3 bases, with 17 bases lying between them. CDR1 and CDR2 (germline): SEHNR, FQNEAQ (reference sequence). There are 15 residues in the CDR3.

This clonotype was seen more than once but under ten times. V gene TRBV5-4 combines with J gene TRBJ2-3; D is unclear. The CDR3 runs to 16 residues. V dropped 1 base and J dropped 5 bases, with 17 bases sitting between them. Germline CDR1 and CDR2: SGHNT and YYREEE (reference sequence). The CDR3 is CASSLRASHTRDTQYF. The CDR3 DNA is TGTGCCAGCAGCTTGAGGGCGAGCCACACACGAGATACGCAGTATTTT.

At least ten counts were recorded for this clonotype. CDR3 sequence: CASTVRKPRSTGELFF. Here the CDR3 DNA reads TGCGCCAGCACCGTGAGGAAACCCCGGAGCACCGGGGAGCTGTTTTTT. The V call is TRBV23-1, the J call TRBJ2-2; no clear D. TRBV23-1 is identified as an open reading frame with a role that is uncertain. Trimming took off 7 bases at V and 4 bases at J, with 19 bases between the two ends. The CDR3 has 16 residues.

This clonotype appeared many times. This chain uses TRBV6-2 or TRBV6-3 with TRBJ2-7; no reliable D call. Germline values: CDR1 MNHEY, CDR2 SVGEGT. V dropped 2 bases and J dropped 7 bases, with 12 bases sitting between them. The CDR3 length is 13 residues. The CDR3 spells CASSYPGSGEQYF. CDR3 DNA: TGTGCCAGCAGTTACCCCGGGTCCGGGGAGCAGTACTTC.

CDR3 residues: CSARDRRAGANVLTF. In nucleotides, the CDR3 is TGCAGTGCTAGAGATCGGAGGGCTGGGGCCAACGTCCTGACTTTC. This sequence joins TRBV20-1 and TRBJ2-6; D might be TRBD2 (6 bases). This CDR3 region has 15 residues. CDR1 and CDR2 (germline): DFQATT, SNEGSKA (reference sequence). V dropped 0 bases and J dropped 2 bases, with 8 bases sitting between them.

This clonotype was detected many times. For the CDR3, the DNA is TGTGCCAGCAGCTTAGCGGGGGCCCCGTTGAATGAGCAGTTCTTC. Translation gives CASSLAGAPLNEQFF. The J gene is TRBJ2-1, the V gene TRBV7-6, with D tentatively TRBD1 (6 bases). The CDR3 loop spans 15 amino acids. V was pared by 0 bases and J by 7 bases, with 13 bases between. The germline CDR1 and CDR2 sequences are SGHVS and FNYEAQ.

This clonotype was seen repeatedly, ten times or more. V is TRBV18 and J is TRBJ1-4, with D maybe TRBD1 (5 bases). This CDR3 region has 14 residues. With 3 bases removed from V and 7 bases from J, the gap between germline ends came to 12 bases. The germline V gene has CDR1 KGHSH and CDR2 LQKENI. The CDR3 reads CASSPSWRGEKLFF. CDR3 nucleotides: TGTGCCAGCTCACCGAGCTGGAGGGGTGAAAAACTGTTTTTT.

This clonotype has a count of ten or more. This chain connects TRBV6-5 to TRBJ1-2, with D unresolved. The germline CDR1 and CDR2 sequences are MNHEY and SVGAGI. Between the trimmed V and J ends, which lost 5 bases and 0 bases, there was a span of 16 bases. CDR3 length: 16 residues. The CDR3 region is CASSHYATEANYGYTF. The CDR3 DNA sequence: TGTGCCAGCAGTCACTACGCGACTGAAGCTAACTATGGCTACACCTTC.

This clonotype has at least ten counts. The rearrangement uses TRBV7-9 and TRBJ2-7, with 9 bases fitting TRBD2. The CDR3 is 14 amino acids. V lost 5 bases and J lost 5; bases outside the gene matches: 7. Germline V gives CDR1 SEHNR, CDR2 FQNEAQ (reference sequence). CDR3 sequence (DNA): TGTGCCAGCAGCCGCGTGGAGCGGGGGGACGAGCAGTACTTC. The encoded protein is CASSRVERGDEQYF.

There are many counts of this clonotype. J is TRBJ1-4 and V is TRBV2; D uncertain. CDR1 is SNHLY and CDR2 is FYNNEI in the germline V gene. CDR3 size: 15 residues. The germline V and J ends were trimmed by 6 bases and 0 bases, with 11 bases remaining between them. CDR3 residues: CASRGDKTTNEKLFF. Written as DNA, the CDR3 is TGTGCCAGCAGGGGCGATAAAACAACTAATGAAAAACTGTTTTTT. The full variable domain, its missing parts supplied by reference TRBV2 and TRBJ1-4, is EPEVTQTPSHQVTQMGQEVILRCVPISNHLYFYWYRQILGQKVEFLVSFYNNEISEKSEIFDDQFSVERPDGSNFTLKIRSTKLEDSAMYFCASRGDKTTNEKLFFGSGTQLSVL.

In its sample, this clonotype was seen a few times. CDR3 nucleotide sequence: TGTGCCAGCAGTTGGACTAGCGGGAGCCAACAGTTCTTC. It is translated as CASSWTSGSQQFF. J is TRBJ2-1 and V is TRBV2, with 13 bases identical to TRBD2. J was trimmed by 13 bases and V by 5 bases; bases with no gene match: 5. From germline, CDR1 is SNHLY and CDR2 FYNNEI. CDR3 size: 13 residues.

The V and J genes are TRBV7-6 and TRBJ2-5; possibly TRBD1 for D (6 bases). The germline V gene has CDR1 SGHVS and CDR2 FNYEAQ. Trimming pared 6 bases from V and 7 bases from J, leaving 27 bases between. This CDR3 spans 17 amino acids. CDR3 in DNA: TGTGCCAGCAGGAAATGGTCGGACAGCCGAAGTGATGGGACCCAGTACTTC. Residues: CASRKWSDSRSDGTQYF. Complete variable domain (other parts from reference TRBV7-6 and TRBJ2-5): GAGVSQSPRYKVTKRGQDVALRCDPISGHVSLYWYRQALGQGPEFLTYFNYEAQQDKSGLPNDRFSAERPEGSISTLTIQRTEQRDSAMYRCASRKWSDSRSDGTQYFGPGTRLLVL.

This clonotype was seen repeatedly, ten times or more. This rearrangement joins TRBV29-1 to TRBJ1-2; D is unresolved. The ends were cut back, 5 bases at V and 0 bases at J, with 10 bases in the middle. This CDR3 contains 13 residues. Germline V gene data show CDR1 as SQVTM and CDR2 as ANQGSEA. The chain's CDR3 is CSVIPDSNYGYTF. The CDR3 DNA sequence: TGCAGCGTTATCCCGGACTCTAACTATGGCTACACCTTC. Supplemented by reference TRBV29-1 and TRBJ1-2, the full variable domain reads SAVISQKPSRDICQRGTSLTIQCQVDSQVTMMFWYRQQPGQSLTLIATANQGSEATYESGFVIDKFPISRPNLTFSTLTVSNMSPEDSSIYLCSVIPDSNYGYTFGSGTRLTVV.

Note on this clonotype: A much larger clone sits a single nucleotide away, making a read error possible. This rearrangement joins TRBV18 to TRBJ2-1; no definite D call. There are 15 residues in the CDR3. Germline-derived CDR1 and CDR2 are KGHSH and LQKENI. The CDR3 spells CASSPPFGDPNEQSF. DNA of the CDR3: TGTGCCAGCTCACCACCTTTTGGAGACCCCAATGAGCAGTCCTTC. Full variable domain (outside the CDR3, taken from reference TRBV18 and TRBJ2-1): NAGVMQNPRHLVRRRGQEARLRCSPMKGHSHVYWYRQLPEEGLKFMVYLQKENIIDESGMPKERFSAEFPKEGPSILRIQQVVRGDSAAYFCASSPPFGDPNEQSFGPGTRLTVL.

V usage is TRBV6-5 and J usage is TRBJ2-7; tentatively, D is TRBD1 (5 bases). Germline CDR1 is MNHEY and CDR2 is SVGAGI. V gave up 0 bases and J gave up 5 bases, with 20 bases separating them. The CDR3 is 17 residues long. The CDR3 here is CASSYSRQGYFGDEQYF. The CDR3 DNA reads TGTGCCAGCAGTTACTCGCGGCAGGGCTACTTTGGGGACGAGCAGTACTTC.

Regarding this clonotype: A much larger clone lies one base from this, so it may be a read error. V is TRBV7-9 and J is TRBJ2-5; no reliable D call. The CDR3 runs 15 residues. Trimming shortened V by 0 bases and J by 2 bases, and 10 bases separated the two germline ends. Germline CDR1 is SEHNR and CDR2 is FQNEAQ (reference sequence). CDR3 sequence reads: CASSLAVRLQETQYF. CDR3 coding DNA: TGTGCCAGCAGCTTAGCGGTAAGGCTGCAAGAGACCCAGTACTTC. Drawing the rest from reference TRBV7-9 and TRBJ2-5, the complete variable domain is DTGVSQNPRHKITKRGQNVTFRCDPISEHNRLYWYRQTLGQGPEFLTYFQNEAQLEKSRLLSDRFSAERPKGSFSTLEIQRTEQGDSAMYLCASSLAVRLQETQYFGPGTRLLVL.

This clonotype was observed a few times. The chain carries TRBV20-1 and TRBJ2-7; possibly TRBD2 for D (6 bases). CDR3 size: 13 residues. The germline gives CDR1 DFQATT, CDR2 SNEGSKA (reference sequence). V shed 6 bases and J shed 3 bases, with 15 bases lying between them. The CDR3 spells CSAGLGGNYEQYF. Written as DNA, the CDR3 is TGCAGTGCAGGATTAGGCGGGAACTACGAGCAGTACTTC.